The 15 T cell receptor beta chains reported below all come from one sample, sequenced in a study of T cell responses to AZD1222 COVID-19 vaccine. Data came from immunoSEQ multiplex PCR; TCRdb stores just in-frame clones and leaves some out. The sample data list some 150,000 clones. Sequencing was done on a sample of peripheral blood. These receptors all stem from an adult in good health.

CDR3 nucleotide sequence: TGTGCCAGGAGGGGCCCCTCTGGAAACACCATATATTTT. This encodes CARRGPSGNTIYF. The rearrangement uses TRBV2 and TRBJ1-3; perhaps TRBD1 as D (5 bases). Germline V CDR1 and CDR2: SNHLY, FYNNEI. The length of the CDR3 is 13 residues. Trimming shortened V by 9 bases and J by 0 bases, and 9 bases separated the two germline ends.

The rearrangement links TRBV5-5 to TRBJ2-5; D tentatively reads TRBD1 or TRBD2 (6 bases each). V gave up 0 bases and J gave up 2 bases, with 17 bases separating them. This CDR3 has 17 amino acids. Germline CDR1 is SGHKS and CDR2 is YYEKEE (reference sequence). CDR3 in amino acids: CASSLALGGSWQETQYF. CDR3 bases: TGTGCCAGCAGCTTGGCCCTAGGGGGGTCTTGGCAAGAGACCCAGTACTTC.

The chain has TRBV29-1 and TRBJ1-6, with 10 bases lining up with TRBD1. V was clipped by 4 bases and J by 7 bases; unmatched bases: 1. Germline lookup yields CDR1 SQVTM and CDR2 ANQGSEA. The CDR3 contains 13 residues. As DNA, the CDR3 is TGCAGCGTTGGGGACAGGGGAAATTCACCCCTCCACTTT. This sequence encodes CSVGDRGNSPLHF.

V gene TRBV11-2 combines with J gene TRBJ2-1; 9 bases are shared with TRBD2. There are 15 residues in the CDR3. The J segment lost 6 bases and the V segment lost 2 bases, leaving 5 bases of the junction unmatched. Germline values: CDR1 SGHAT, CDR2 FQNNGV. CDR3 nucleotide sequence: TGTGCCAGCAGCTTAAGACTAGCGGTTTCCAATGAGCAGTTCTTC. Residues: CASSLRLAVSNEQFF.

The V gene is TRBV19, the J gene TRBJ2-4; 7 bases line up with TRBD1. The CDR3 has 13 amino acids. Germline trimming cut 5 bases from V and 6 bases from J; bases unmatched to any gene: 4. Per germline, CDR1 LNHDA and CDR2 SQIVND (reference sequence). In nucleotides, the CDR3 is TGTGCCAGTAGTTCCCGGGACAGAAACATTCAGTACTTC. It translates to CASSSRDRNIQYF. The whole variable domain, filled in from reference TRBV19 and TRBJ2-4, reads DGGITQSPKYLFRKEGQNVTLSCEQNLNHDAMYWYRQDPGQGLRLIYYSQIVNDFQKGDIAEGYSVSREKKESFPLTVTSAQKNPTAFYLCASSSRDRNIQYFGAGTRLSVL.

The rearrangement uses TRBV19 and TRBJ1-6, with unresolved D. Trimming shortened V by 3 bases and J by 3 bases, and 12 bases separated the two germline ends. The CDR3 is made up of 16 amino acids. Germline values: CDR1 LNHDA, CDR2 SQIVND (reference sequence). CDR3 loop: CASSIRRVGYNSPLHF. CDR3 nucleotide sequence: TGTGCCAGTAGTATTAGGAGGGTCGGCTATAATTCACCCCTCCACTTT.

The CDR3 DNA follows: TGTGCCAGCAGCTCGAACAATCAGGGGGCGGACAATCAGCCCCAGCATTTT. It specifies CASSSNNQGADNQPQHF. The rearrangement uses TRBV7-8 and TRBJ1-5, with TRBD1 identical over 8 bases. The junction had 11 bases not matched to a gene; V was cut back by 4 bases and J by 3 bases. Germline CDR1 reads SGHVS; CDR2 reads FQNEAQ. The CDR3 extends over 17 amino acids.

CDR3 loop: CASSPSGGTIQETQYF. The CDR3 DNA sequence: TGTGCCAGCAGCCCAAGCGGTGGGACTATCCAAGAGACCCAGTACTTC. The chain joins TRBV9 to TRBJ2-5, with 7 bases identical to TRBD2. The ends lost 4 bases at V and 1 base at J; junction bases unmatched: 10. Germline assignment: CDR1 SGDLS and CDR2 YYNGEE. The CDR3 is 16 amino acids.

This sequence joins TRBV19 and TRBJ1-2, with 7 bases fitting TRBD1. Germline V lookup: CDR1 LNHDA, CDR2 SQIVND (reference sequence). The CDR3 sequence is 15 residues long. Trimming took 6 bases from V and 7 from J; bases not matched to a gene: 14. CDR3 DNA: TGTGCCAGTAGCTCGGGACAGACGAAGACGGGTGGCTACACCTTC. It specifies CASSSGQTKTGGYTF.

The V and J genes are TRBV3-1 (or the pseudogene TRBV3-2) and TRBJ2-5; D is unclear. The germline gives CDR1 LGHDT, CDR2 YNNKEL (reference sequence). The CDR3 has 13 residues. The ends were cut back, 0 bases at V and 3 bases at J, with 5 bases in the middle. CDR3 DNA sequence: TGTGCCAGCAGCCAAGAGCCAAAAGAGACCCAGTACTTC. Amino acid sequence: CASSQEPKETQYF.

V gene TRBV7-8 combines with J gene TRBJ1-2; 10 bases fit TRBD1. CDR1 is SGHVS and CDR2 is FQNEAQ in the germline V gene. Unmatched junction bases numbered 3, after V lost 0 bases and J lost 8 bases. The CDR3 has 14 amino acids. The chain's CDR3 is CASSLADRGRGYTF. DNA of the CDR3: TGTGCCAGCAGCTTAGCCGACAGGGGGCGCGGCTACACCTTC.

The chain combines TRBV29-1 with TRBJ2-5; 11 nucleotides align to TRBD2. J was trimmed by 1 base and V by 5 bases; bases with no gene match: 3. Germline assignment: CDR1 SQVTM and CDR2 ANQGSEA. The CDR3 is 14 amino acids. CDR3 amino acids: CSVRTSGLQETQYF. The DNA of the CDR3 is TGCAGCGTTAGGACTAGCGGGCTCCAAGAGACCCAGTACTTC.

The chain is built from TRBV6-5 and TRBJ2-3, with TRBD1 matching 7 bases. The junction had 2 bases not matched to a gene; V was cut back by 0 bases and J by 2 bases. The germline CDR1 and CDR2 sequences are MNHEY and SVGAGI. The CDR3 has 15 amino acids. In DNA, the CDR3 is TGTGCCAGCAGTTACTCGGGACAGAACACAGATACGCAGTATTTT. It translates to CASSYSGQNTDTQYF.

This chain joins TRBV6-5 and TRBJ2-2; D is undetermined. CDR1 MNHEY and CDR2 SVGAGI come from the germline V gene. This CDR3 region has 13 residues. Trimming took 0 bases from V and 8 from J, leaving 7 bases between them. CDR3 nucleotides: TGTGCCAGCAGTTACTCGCGACGTGGGGAGCTGTTTTTT. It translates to CASSYSRRGELFF.

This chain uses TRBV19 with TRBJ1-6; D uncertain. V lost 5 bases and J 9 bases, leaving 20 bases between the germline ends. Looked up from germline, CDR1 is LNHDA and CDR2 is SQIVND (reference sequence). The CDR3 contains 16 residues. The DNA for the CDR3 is TGTGCCAGTAGTCCTACGCGGGTAGGAGGAGGTTCACCCCTCCACTTT. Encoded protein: CASSPTRVGGGSPLHF.